The 5 T cell receptor beta chains presented below share a single source sample, sequenced in a study of kidney transplant recipient with SARS-CoV-2 infection. TCRdb redid the calling of the reads with MiXCR, one entry per CDR3 protein. The table lists 200,000 to 250,000 distinct CDR3 sequences, 29% of them singletons. Specimen: a blood sample, collected at baseline and on day 111 from a kidney transplant recipient. These receptors were obtained from a male patient between 25 and 39 years old who had COVID-19 and was a kidney transplant recipient. Some of the T cells may derive from the graft donor.

This clonotype was recorded at least ten times. The chain recombines TRBV27 with TRBJ1-1; possible D gene TRBD1, 5 bases. V was shortened by 3 bases and J by 4 bases, with 12 bases between the two germline ends. CDR1 MNHEY and CDR2 SMNVEV come from the germline V gene (reference sequence). The CDR3 sequence is 14 residues long. The CDR3 nucleotides read TGTGCCAGCAGTTTTTCGGGGCGCGGCACTGAAGCTTTCTTT. Its translation is CASSFSGRGTEAFF.

This clonotype was counted many times. V and J are TRBV6-1 and TRBJ1-2, with D uncertain. CDR1 is MNHNS, CDR2 SASEGT, per germline. V was pared by 4 bases and J by 4 bases, with 22 bases between. The CDR3 covers 17 residues. The CDR3 nucleotides are TGTGCCAGCAGTGCGGGTAGGGAATGTAGAAAGACCTATGGCTACACCTTC. Translating gives CASSAGRECRKTYGYTF.

At least ten counts were recorded for this clonotype. The chain employs TRBV6-1 and TRBJ1-3; 7 bases match TRBD1. Germline V gives CDR1 MNHNS, CDR2 SASEGT. The CDR3 covers 17 residues. The V and J ends lost 3 bases and 2 bases, in that order; junction bases with no gene match: 10. The CDR3 sequence is CASSDLDRSRTGNTIYF. CDR3 coding DNA: TGTGCCAGCAGTGATTTGGACAGGAGTAGGACTGGAAACACCATATATTTT.

This clonotype was counted many times. The chain is built from TRBV5-1 and TRBJ2-5; D not resolved. The CDR3 has 14 amino acids. Germline V gene data show CDR1 as SGHRS and CDR2 as YFSETQ. Trimming left V 4 bases short and J 2 bases short, with 12 bases between. The CDR3 is CASSPSRSQETQYF. The DNA for the CDR3 is TGCGCCAGCAGCCCTAGTAGATCACAAGAGACCCAGTACTTC.

In this sample, this clonotype turned up a few times. The rearrangement links TRBV28 to TRBJ2-1, with TRBD2 as a possible D gene (5 bases). Trimming cost V 4 bases and J 4 bases, with 11 bases left between them. The CDR3 loop spans 14 amino acids. Germline CDR1 MDHEN, CDR2 SYDVKM. For the CDR3, the DNA is TGTGCCAGCAGTTCCCAGCGGCGATACAATGAGCAGTTCTTC. The encoded protein is CASSSQRRYNEQFF.